This T cell receptor (beta chain) stems from a study of a mutant IDH1 vaccine in newly diagnosed glioma. Study-wide background: Those enrolled had earlier been treated with radiotherapy, temozolomide, or both, mostly both. Scheduled at week 35, visit V12 preceded visit V13, held at week 47. Notes on the study in general: Changes to the top peripheral T cell clonotypes appeared unrelated to pseudoprogression.

This clone has a single count. The antigen is not known. Clones were read by immunoSEQ multiplex PCR, and TCRdb kept only the in-frame ones, dropping some. This sample has tens of thousands of clones, with roughly 77% found just once. The germline V gene encodes CDR1 LNHDA and CDR2 SQIVND (reference sequence). This CDR3 has 15 residues. J was trimmed by 1 base and V by 4 bases; bases with no gene match: 3. Documented time point: week 35, safety follow-up. Alongside topical imiquimod, each dose of vaccine comprised 300 ug of mutant IDH1 20-mer peptide. The sample was PBMCs, taken from a glioma patient whose treatment included an IDH1 peptide vaccine. The receptor's source is a man aged 25-45 years with glioma. The rearrangement links TRBV19 to TRBJ2-1, with 8 nucleotides matching TRBD1. The CDR3: CASSTYRGSYNEQFF. In nucleotides, the CDR3 is TGTGCCAGTAGTACATACAGGGGGTCCTACAATGAGCAGTTCTTC.